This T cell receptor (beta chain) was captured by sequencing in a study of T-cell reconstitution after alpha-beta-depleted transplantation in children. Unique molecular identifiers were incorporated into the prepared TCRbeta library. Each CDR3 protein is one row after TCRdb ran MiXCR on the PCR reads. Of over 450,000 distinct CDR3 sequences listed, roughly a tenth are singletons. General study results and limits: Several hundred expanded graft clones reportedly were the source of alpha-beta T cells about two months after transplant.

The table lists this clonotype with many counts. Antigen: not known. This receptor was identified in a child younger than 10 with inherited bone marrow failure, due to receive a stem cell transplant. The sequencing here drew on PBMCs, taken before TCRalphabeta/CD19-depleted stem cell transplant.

Here the CDR3 reads CASSQTATGWGNTIYF. Here the CDR3 DNA reads TGTGCCAGCAGCCAAACCGCGACAGGGTGGGGAAACACCATATATTTT. The chain links TRBV28 to TRBJ1-3; 7 nucleotides agree with TRBD1. Trimming at V came to 6 bases and at J to 4 bases, leaving 12 bases not matched to a gene. This CDR3 spans 16 amino acids. Germline V CDR1 and CDR2: MDHEN, SYDVKM.